These 27 T cell receptor beta chains originate from one sample sequenced in a study of neoadjuvant anti-PD-1 for oral cavity cancer. Produced via immunoSEQ multiplex PCR; TCRdb's table is partial and in-frame only. The sample has around 17,000 clones; about two thirds are singletons. This specimen consisted of PBMCs, obtained before nivolumab (anti-PD-1) treatment. All receptors derive from a person between 40 and 85 years old with oral cavity squamous cell carcinoma.

This chain uses TRBV6-5 with TRBJ1-1; 10 nucleotides align to TRBD1. Germline-derived CDR1 and CDR2 are MNHEY and SVGAGI. The CDR3 totals 16 residues. V was clipped by 0 bases and J by 5 bases; unmatched bases: 6. The CDR3 spells CASSYSLTGGRTEAFF. CDR3 bases: TGTGCCAGCAGTTACTCCCTGACAGGGGGCAGGACTGAAGCTTTCTTT.

The chain combines TRBV10-3 with TRBJ2-6; 16 nucleotides align to TRBD2. In germline, CDR1 is ENHRY, CDR2 SYGVKD. CDR3 length: 20 amino acids. The trim removed 4 bases at V and 1 base at J, leaving 7 bases unmatched. CDR3: CAISVGTSGRALSGANVLTF. The CDR3 region has the DNA TGTGCCATCAGTGTCGGGACTAGCGGGAGGGCCTTGTCTGGGGCCAACGTCCTGACTTTC.

The chain has TRBV6-5 and TRBJ2-1; the match to TRBD2 covers 7 bases. V trimming: 2 bases; J trimming: 9 bases; junction bases outside the gene matches: 10. Looked up from germline, CDR1 is MNHEY and CDR2 is SVGAGI. The CDR3 is 15 residues long. In DNA, the CDR3 is TGTGCCAGCAGTTACGCGGGAGTGAGGCAGGGTGAGCAGTTCTTC. It encodes CASSYAGVRQGEQFF.

This clone was seen a few times. The chain joins TRBV10-2 to TRBJ1-1; D uncertain. The CDR3 contains 14 residues. V was clipped by 0 bases and J by 3 bases, with 8 bases between them. Looked up from germline, CDR1 is WSHSY and CDR2 is SAAADI. The CDR3 loop reads CASSESGSYTEAFF. The CDR3 region has the DNA TGCGCCAGCAGTGAGTCGGGCAGTTACACTGAAGCTTTCTTT.

The genes are TRBV4-1 and TRBJ1-2; 8 nucleotides align to TRBD1. With 1 base clipped from V and 8 bases from J, the junction kept 9 bases outside the gene matches. The CDR3 is 15 amino acids. CDR1 is MGHRA, CDR2 YSYEKL, per germline. In DNA, the CDR3 is TGCGCCAGCAGCCAAGGACAGGGGATGGTAGGGGGCTACACCTTC. It translates to CASSQGQGMVGGYTF.

The CDR3 coding sequence is TGTGCCAGCAGCTTAGTCCCAGGGGGGTATAGTTCGGATGAGCAGTTCTTC. Its protein is CASSLVPGGYSSDEQFF. The chain has TRBV11-2 and TRBJ2-1; TRBD1 might be the D (7 bases). Per the germline V gene, CDR1 is SGHAT and CDR2 is FQNNGV. Trimming took 1 base from V and 8 from J, leaving 21 bases between them. This CDR3 spans 17 amino acids.

The chain is built from TRBV30 and TRBJ2-1; the D call may be TRBD1 or TRBD2 (5 bases each). Trimming removed 2 bases at V and 2 bases at J, with 13 bases between. CDR1 and CDR2 from the germline V gene are GTSNPN and SVGIG (reference sequence). The CDR3 runs to 15 residues. The CDR3 sequence: CAWSNSPGPYNEQFF. CDR3 bases: TGTGCCTGGAGTAACTCCCCGGGGCCCTACAATGAGCAGTTCTTC. Full variable domain (missing parts from reference TRBV30 and TRBJ2-1): SQTIHQWPATLVQPVGSPLSLECTVEGTSNPNLYWYRQAAGRGLQLLFYSVGIGQISSEVPQNLSASRPQDRQFILSSKKLLLSDSGFYLCAWSNSPGPYNEQFFGPGTRLTVL.

The chain is built from TRBV5-4 and TRBJ1-2, with a tentative D call TRBD1 (6 bases). V was pared by 0 bases and J by 7 bases, with 13 bases between. Germline assignment: CDR1 SGHNT and CDR2 YYREEE (reference sequence). This CDR3 is 14 amino acids long. CDR3 in amino acids: CASSLVQGGTGYTF. The CDR3 nucleotides are TGTGCCAGCAGCTTGGTACAGGGAGGCACTGGCTACACCTTC. Full variable domain (missing parts from reference TRBV5-4 and TRBJ1-2): ETGVTQSPTHLIKTRGQQVTLRCSSQSGHNTVSWYQQALGQGPQFIFQYYREEENGRGNFPPRFSGLQFPNYSSELNVNALELDDSALYLCASSLVQGGTGYTFGSGTRLTVV.

The chain carries TRBV9 and TRBJ1-3, with D unresolved. Trimming removed 2 bases from V and 0 bases from J, with 9 bases in between. Germline assignment: CDR1 SGDLS and CDR2 YYNGEE. This CDR3 comprises 15 residues. This CDR3 is CASSVAGYSGNTIYF. As DNA, the CDR3 is TGTGCCAGCAGCGTTGCAGGTTACTCTGGAAACACCATATATTTT.

This chain joins TRBV7-6 and TRBJ2-7; D ambiguous. Germline V CDR1 and CDR2: SGHVS, FNYEAQ. The germline V and J ends were trimmed by 5 bases and 2 bases, with 13 bases remaining between them. The CDR3 covers 14 residues. CDR3 protein: CASSRGSSPYEQYF. Written as DNA, the CDR3 is TGTGCCAGCAGCAGAGGTAGTTCCCCCTACGAGCAGTACTTC. Together with reference TRBV7-6 and TRBJ2-7, the CDR3 gives the full variable domain: GAGVSQSPRYKVTKRGQDVALRCDPISGHVSLYWYRQALGQGPEFLTYFNYEAQQDKSGLPNDRFSAERPEGSISTLTIQRTEQRDSAMYRCASSRGSSPYEQYFGPGTRLTVT.

The chain combines TRBV5-5 with TRBJ2-1; D gene uncertain. In germline, CDR1 is SGHKS, CDR2 YYEKEE (reference sequence). The CDR3 spans 15 residues. V lost 2 bases, J lost 0 bases, and 9 bases lay in between. CDR3 sequence reads: CASSFDGSSYNEQFF. CDR3 bases: TGTGCCAGCAGCTTCGACGGAAGCTCCTACAATGAGCAGTTCTTC.

The J gene is TRBJ2-7, the V gene TRBV7-9; possible D gene TRBD2, 6 bases. V lost 0 bases, J lost 3 bases, and 9 bases lay in between. Germline V gene data show CDR1 as SEHNR and CDR2 as FQNEAQ (reference sequence). This CDR3 has 14 residues. The DNA for the CDR3 is TGTGCCAGCAGCTTAGCGGGAGGTTACTACGAGCAGTACTTC. Translation: CASSLAGGYYEQYF. Full variable domain (missing parts from reference TRBV7-9 and TRBJ2-7): DTGVSQNPRHKITKRGQNVTFRCDPISEHNRLYWYRQTLGQGPEFLTYFQNEAQLEKSRLLSDRFSAERPKGSFSTLEIQRTEQGDSAMYLCASSLAGGYYEQYFGPGTRLTVT.

Only a few counts were recorded for this clone. The chain combines TRBV4-2 with TRBJ1-2, with 7 bases lining up with TRBD1. CDR1 is LGHNA and CDR2 is YNFKEQ in the germline V gene. J was trimmed by 2 bases and V by 0 bases; bases with no gene match: 6. CDR3 length equals 16 residues. The CDR3 DNA sequence: TGTGCCAGCAGCCAAGAAAACGAGGGGGCGAACTATGGCTACACCTTC. It yields the protein CASSQENEGANYGYTF.

The V and J genes are TRBV5-4 and TRBJ1-4; no clear D gene. The CDR3 runs 15 residues. Germline CDR1 is SGHNT and CDR2 is YYREEE (reference sequence). The V gene lost 1 base and the J gene lost 4 bases, with 11 bases spanning the gap. The CDR3 is CASSLRGRDNEKLFF. CDR3 nucleotide sequence: TGTGCCAGCAGCTTGCGTGGGCGGGATAATGAAAAACTGTTTTTT.

The chain carries TRBV19 and TRBJ2-3; 7 bases align to TRBD1. The germline V gene encodes CDR1 LNHDA and CDR2 SQIVND (reference sequence). V trimming: 5 bases; J trimming: 4 bases; junction bases outside the gene matches: 6. The CDR3 is made up of 14 amino acids. The DNA for the CDR3 is TGTGCCAGTAGTCAACAGGGGCCGTCAGATACGCAGTATTTT. Amino acid sequence: CASSQQGPSDTQYF.

This clone was found once. V gene TRBV28 combines with J gene TRBJ2-7; TRBD2 might be the D (5 bases). In germline, CDR1 is MDHEN, CDR2 SYDVKM. The CDR3 extends over 15 amino acids. The ends were cut back, 3 bases at V and 0 bases at J, with 12 bases in the middle. CDR3 sequence (DNA): TGTGCCAGCAGTTTGAGGGCCCTCAGCTCCTACGAGCAGTACTTC. The encoded protein is CASSLRALSSYEQYF.

V usage is TRBV10-3 and J usage is TRBJ1-5, with 9 positions matching TRBD1. The CDR3 is 14 amino acids. Germline loops: CDR1 ENHRY, CDR2 SYGVKD. J lost 7 bases, V lost 10 bases, and 11 bases had no gene match. The CDR3 DNA is TGTGCCACCGCTCCACAGGACAGGGGCCAGCCCCAGCATTTT. It encodes CATAPQDRGQPQHF.

This clone was seen a few times. The chain is built from TRBV5-1 and TRBJ1-1, with D uncertain. Between the trimmed V and J ends, which lost 2 bases and 4 bases, there was a span of 9 bases. The CDR3 has 13 amino acids. CDR1 is SGHRS and CDR2 is YFSETQ in the germline V gene. DNA of the CDR3: TGCGCCAGCAGCTTAGGGTTTCCCACTGAAGCTTTCTTT. Its translation is CASSLGFPTEAFF.

This sequence joins TRBV10-3 and TRBJ2-7; no clear D gene. This CDR3 has 11 amino acids. CDR1 is ENHRY and CDR2 is SYGVKD in the germline V gene. The V end lost 8 bases, the J end lost 3 bases, and 8 bases lay between the germline ends. CDR3 loop: CAIGGSYEQYF. In DNA form, the CDR3 reads TGTGCCATCGGCGGCAGCTACGAGCAGTACTTC.

The J gene is TRBJ2-7, the V gene TRBV27; tentative D call: TRBD2 (5 bases). Germline V gene data show CDR1 as MNHEY and CDR2 as SMNVEV (reference sequence). The V and J ends lost 5 bases and 2 bases respectively, with 22 bases between them. The CDR3 has 17 amino acids. The CDR3 DNA reads as TGTGCCAGCAGTCCCCGCCTCGGACTCCTAGAGGCCTACGAGCAGTACTTC. Its protein is CASSPRLGLLEAYEQYF.

The chain combines TRBV2 with TRBJ1-2, with D maybe TRBD1 (6 bases). Germline values: CDR1 SNHLY, CDR2 FYNNEI. This CDR3 comprises 14 residues. V lost 5 bases and J 8 bases, leaving 18 bases between the germline ends. In DNA form, the CDR3 reads TGTGCCAGCAGTCTTCCGGGACATAAGGCCGGCTACACCTTC. Its translation is CASSLPGHKAGYTF.

This sequence joins TRBV19 and TRBJ1-2, with 12 nucleotides matching TRBD1. Germline-derived CDR1 and CDR2 are LNHDA and SQIVND (reference sequence). This CDR3 contains 16 residues. V lost 5 bases to trimming and J lost 5 bases; unmatched junction nucleotides: 9. CDR3 in DNA: TGTGCCAGTAGTCGGACCGGGACAGGGGGCGCTTATGGCTACACCTTC. This encodes CASSRTGTGGAYGYTF.

This clone occurred a few times. The chain combines TRBV27 with TRBJ1-1; D possibly corresponds to TRBD1 (6 bases). The CDR3 length is 15 residues. Trimming cost V 1 base and J 2 bases, with 11 bases left between them. CDR1 and CDR2 (germline): MNHEY, SMNVEV (reference sequence). CDR3: CASSLFLGGNTEAFF. The CDR3 nucleotides are TGTGCCAGCAGTTTATTTTTAGGGGGAAACACTGAAGCTTTCTTT.

This chain links TRBV30 with TRBJ1-1; no firm D call. The CDR3 loop spans 12 amino acids. The V and J ends lost 4 bases and 4 bases respectively, with 10 bases between them. Germline assignment: CDR1 GTSNPN and CDR2 SVGIG (reference sequence). CDR3 loop: CAWTTGSTEAFF. The CDR3 DNA reads TGTGCCTGGACCACCGGGAGCACTGAAGCTTTCTTT.

V gene TRBV7-6 combines with J gene TRBJ2-7, with 13 bases aligning to TRBD2. The germline CDR1 and CDR2 sequences are SGHVS and FNYEAQ. The V gene end was trimmed by 5 bases and the J gene end by 7 bases; junction bases not matched to a gene: 8. This CDR3 is 15 amino acids long. CDR3 DNA: TGTGCCAGCAGCCTGACTAGCGGGGGGACTAAAGAGCAGTACTTC. Its translation is CASSLTSGGTKEQYF.

The V and J genes are TRBV27 and TRBJ1-2, with D tentatively TRBD1 (5 bases). Trimming removed 6 bases at V and 3 bases at J, with 14 bases between. This CDR3 has 14 residues. CDR1 MNHEY and CDR2 SMNVEV come from the germline V gene (reference sequence). The CDR3 is CASSSGMVDYGYTF. CDR3 in DNA: TGTGCCAGCAGCTCAGGGATGGTGGACTATGGCTACACCTTC.

This clone was counted a single time. J is TRBJ2-5 and V is TRBV11-1; no firm D call. Germline CDR1 and CDR2: SGHAT and FQDESV (reference sequence). V lost 2 bases, J lost 5 bases, and 12 bases lay in between. This CDR3 has 14 amino acids. The CDR3 reads CASSLLGQRETQYF. For the CDR3, the DNA is TGTGCCAGCAGCTTATTGGGCCAGAGGGAGACCCAGTACTTC.